This T cell receptor beta chain was sequenced for a study of shared clonotypes between healthy human individuals. Study overall: CD4 naive cells filled three plates per donor, CD4 memory three, CD8 naive two and CD8 memory one. Regarding the study as a whole: Non-shared clonotypes displayed generation probabilities falling below those of clonotypes present in all four donors.

Deep was the level used in running the assay. Original processing methods: Junction-only sequences without quality scores came from ImmunoSEQ, so filtering differed. The data were produced by immunoSEQ multiplex PCR, yet TCRdb's version contains in-frame clones alone and is incomplete. That table furnishes V, J and clone size, whereas the DNA furnished D and trimming. Among about 2.2 million clones listed, 90% to 95% were seen once. CD45RO-negative cells were positively selected for CCR7, leaving out terminally differentiated effector memory CD45RA+ cells. V lost 1 base, J lost 2 bases, and 12 bases lay in between. Germline V gives CDR1 GTSNPN, CDR2 SVGIG (reference sequence). The CDR3 runs to 14 residues. As for this clone: What it binds is unknown.

The chain couples TRBV30 to TRBJ2-7; D is undetermined. The TCR comes from a man between 18 and 29 years old in good health. Some clones in this sample may be carry-over from other donors' samples. The specimen was naive CD8+ T cells from PBMCs. The CDR3 sequence is CAWSAPPAAYEQYF. Here the CDR3 DNA reads TGTGCCTGGAGTGCGCCTCCGGCAGCCTACGAGCAGTACTTC.